These T cell receptor beta chains were read from a single sample in a study of blood T cell repertoires in COVID-19. The assay was immunoSEQ multiplex PCR, and TCRdb's table has in-frame clones only and misses some. The table has 200,000 to 250,000 clones, more than 65% seen once. Material for sequencing was peripheral blood. The receptor source for this set is a man aged 50 to 60 with active or convalescent COVID-19. The CDR3 runs from the conserved cysteine through the conserved F or W. D genes are given only for firm matches. Part of the rows lack a size; the others show once, few, many or a class for expanded clones.

clone size,D gene,J gene,V gene,CDR3 protein,CDR3 DNA
NA,TRBD1,TRBJ1-1,TRBV28,CASNSPGTGGRTEAFF,TGTGCCAGCAACTCGCCCGGGACAGGAGGGCGGACTGAAGCTTTCTTT
NA,NA,TRBJ2-5,TRBV6-5,CASGRNLGGETQYF,TGTGCCAGCGGGCGCAACTTGGGAGGAGAGACCCAGTACTTC
NA,NA,TRBJ1-1,TRBV27,CASSLAPGTEAFF,TGTGCCAGCAGTTTGGCCCCGGGCACTGAAGCTTTCTTT
NA,TRBD2,TRBJ2-3,TRBV29-1,CSEAGTSGTDTQYF,TGCAGCGAGGCCGGGACTAGCGGAACAGATACGCAGTATTTT
few,NA,TRBJ1-6,TRBV2,CASSEEIPGFGGSPLHF,TGTGCCAGCAGTGAAGAAATCCCAGGATTCGGGGGGTCACCCCTCCACTTT
NA,TRBD2,TRBJ2-7,TRBV5-1,CASSLELAGPYEQYF,TGCGCCAGCAGCTTGGAACTAGCGGGTCCCTACGAGCAGTACTTC
NA,NA,TRBJ2-6,TRBV5-1,CASSATGSGANVLTF,TGCGCCAGCAGCGCGACGGGCTCTGGGGCCAACGTCCTGACTTTC
NA,TRBD1,TRBJ1-4,TRBV10-3,CAISERQGSTNEKLFF,TGTGCCATCAGTGAGAGACAGGGCTCAACTAATGAAAAACTGTTTTTT
NA,NA,TRBJ1-1,TRBV29-1,CSVTDGHTEAFF,TGCAGCGTTACGGATGGGCACACTGAAGCTTTCTTT
NA,TRBD1,TRBJ1-3,TRBV7-9,CASSYYGQEASGNTIYF,TGTGCCAGCAGCTACTACGGACAGGAGGCCTCTGGAAACACCATATATTTT
NA,TRBD1,TRBJ1-4,TRBV7-8,CASSPDRGTNEKLFF,TGTGCCAGCAGCCCAGACAGGGGAACTAATGAAAAACTGTTTTTT
once,TRBD1,TRBJ1-1,TRBV6-2/TRBV6-3,CASSAPGQAITEAFF,TGTGCCAGCAGTGCCCCAGGACAGGCCATCACTGAAGCTTTCTTT
NA,TRBD1,TRBJ2-5,TRBV6-5,CASSYSTGGGETQYF,TGTGCCAGCAGTTACTCGACAGGGGGCGGAGAGACCCAGTACTTC
NA,NA,TRBJ2-5,TRBV20-1,CSARIGETQYF,TGCAGTGCTAGAATCGGAGAGACCCAGTACTTC
NA,TRBD1,TRBJ1-1,TRBV9,CASSVQGQGGEAFF,TGTGCCAGCAGCGTACAAGGACAGGGGGGAGAAGCTTTCTTT
NA,TRBD1,TRBJ2-5,TRBV29-1,CSADTGVGETQYF,TGCAGCGCCGATACAGGGGTCGGGGAGACCCAGTACTTC
NA,NA,TRBJ1-3,TRBV18,CASSPGGTENTIYF,TGTGCCAGCTCACCGGGGGGAACTGAAAACACCATATATTTT
NA,NA,TRBJ2-3,TRBV2,CASTRTRDTQYF,TGTGCCAGCACCCGGACTCGAGATACGCAGTATTTT
NA,NA,TRBJ2-6,TRBV11-2,CASSSLTSRANVLTF,TGTGCCAGCAGCTCCCTCACTAGTCGAGCCAACGTCCTGACTTTC
NA,NA,TRBJ2-6,TRBV10-3,CAISEAHSGSGANVLTF,TGTGCCATCAGTGAGGCGCACTCGGGGTCTGGGGCCAACGTCCTGACTTTC
few,TRBD2,TRBJ2-2,TRBV5-1,CASSSTGTSGRASTGELFF,TGCGCCAGCAGCTCAACCGGGACTAGCGGGAGGGCGAGCACCGGGGAGCTGTTTTTT
NA,NA,TRBJ2-1,TRBV6-2/TRBV6-3,CASSYDYHSYNEQFF,TGTGCCAGCAGTTACGACTACCACTCCTACAATGAGCAGTTCTTC
NA,TRBD1,TRBJ1-4,TRBV13,CASRTGGDEKLFF,TGTGCCTCCAGGACAGGGGGCGATGAAAAACTGTTTTTT
NA,TRBD2,TRBJ2-7,TRBV5-6,CASSRDYRSYEQYF,TGTGCCAGCAGCCGGGACTACCGCTCCTACGAGCAGTACTTC
NA,NA,TRBJ2-1,TRBV7-2,CASSPGPRGGSYNEQFF,TGTGCCAGCAGCCCCGGCCCCAGGGGCGGTTCCTACAATGAGCAGTTCTTC
NA,TRBD2,TRBJ2-3,TRBV5-4,CASSGPTAGADTQYF,TGTGCCAGCAGCGGCCCGACGGCGGGGGCAGATACGCAGTATTTT
few,NA,TRBJ1-1,TRBV19,CASRNQPGGTEAFF,TGTGCCAGTAGGAATCAACCGGGGGGGACTGAAGCTTTCTTT
NA,TRBD2,TRBJ2-3,TRBV29-1,CSVYYSGSSTDTQYF,TGCAGCGTTTATTATAGCGGGAGTAGCACAGATACGCAGTATTTT
NA,TRBD1,TRBJ1-2,TRBV4-3,CASSQDWTGLNYGYTF,TGCGCCAGCAGCCAAGATTGGACAGGGCTTAACTATGGCTACACCTTC
NA,TRBD1,TRBJ1-3,TRBV10-1,CAARPGTGAGNTIYF,TGCGCCGCCCGCCCCGGGACAGGGGCTGGAAACACCATATATTTT
NA,NA,TRBJ2-1,TRBV7-9,CASSLGYGVRANEQFF,TGTGCCAGCAGCTTAGGGTACGGGGTCCGGGCAAATGAGCAGTTCTTC
NA,TRBD2,TRBJ2-3,TRBV28,CASSSVAGGESDTQYF,TGTGCCAGCAGTTCGGTAGCGGGAGGGGAGTCAGATACGCAGTATTTT